This entry lists 9 T cell receptor beta chains sequenced from one sample in a study of CD8 T cells in ankylosing spondylitis. TCRdb re-analysed the 5' RACE reads in MiXCR, keeping a single row per CDR3 protein. This table holds about 700,000 distinct CDR3 sequences, around 20% found once. These receptors' targets are unknown. Study results and limitations: Apparently characteristic of ankylosing spondylitis blood was a TCR beta motif (roughly eight highly homologous variants).

The sample was blood, either unsorted or a sorted T cell fraction (not recorded which). The receptors stem from a male donor with ankylosing spondylitis.

The chain recombines TRBV28 with TRBJ2-7; 9 nucleotides match TRBD1. The CDR3 is 14 residues long. Germline V gene sequence: CDR1 MDHEN, CDR2 SYDVKM. Trimming took 7 bases from V and 5 from J; bases not matched to a gene: 9. For the CDR3, the DNA is TGTGCCAGCACCCTGACAGGGGGTGGGCACGAGCAGTACTTC. The encoded protein is CASTLTGGGHEQYF.

This clonotype was seen a handful of times. The V gene is TRBV19, the J gene TRBJ1-1; a weak D match, TRBD1 (6 bases). V lost 6 bases, J lost 6 bases, and 14 bases lay in between. The CDR3 runs 13 residues. Looked up from germline, CDR1 is LNHDA and CDR2 is SQIVND (reference sequence). This CDR3 is CASSRRGGAEAFF. CDR3 DNA sequence: TGTGCCAGTAGCCGTAGAGGGGGGGCTGAAGCTTTCTTT.

On this clonotype: A read error is possible here, since a much larger clone lies one base away. The V gene is TRBV29-1, the J gene TRBJ2-1; D ambiguous. Between the trimmed V and J ends, which lost 5 bases and 3 bases, there was a span of 2 bases. Looked up from germline, CDR1 is SQVTM and CDR2 is ANQGSEA. CDR3 size: 10 residues. CDR3 loop: CSVIYNEQFF. The CDR3 bases are TGCAGCGTTATCTACAATGAGCAGTTCTTC.

This sequence joins TRBV29-1 and TRBJ2-2, with no clear D. Germline CDR1 reads SQVTM; CDR2 reads ANQGSEA. Trimming shortened V by 2 bases and J by 3 bases, and 7 bases separated the two germline ends. This CDR3 is built from 13 residues. Here the CDR3 reads CSVEHRDTGELFF. CDR3 sequence (DNA): TGCAGCGTTGAACACAGAGACACCGGGGAGCTGTTTTTT.

This clonotype was observed at least ten times. The J gene is TRBJ1-2, the V gene TRBV18; the D is unclear. With 7 bases removed from V and 0 bases from J, the gap between germline ends came to 9 bases. Germline CDR1 reads KGHSH; CDR2 reads LQKENI. CDR3 length: 13 residues. The CDR3 nucleotides are TGTGCCAGCTATGACACCCCTAACTATGGCTACACCTTC. It codes for CASYDTPNYGYTF. Complete variable domain (other parts from reference TRBV18 and TRBJ1-2): NAGVMQNPRHLVRRRGQEARLRCSPMKGHSHVYWYRQLPEEGLKFMVYLQKENIIDESGMPKERFSAEFPKEGPSILRIQQVVRGDSAAYFCASYDTPNYGYTFGSGTRLTVV.

The chain links TRBV11-2 to TRBJ2-5; TRBD2 matches 13 bases. Germline V gene sequence: CDR1 SGHAT, CDR2 FQNNGV. CDR3 length: 16 residues. The trim removed 5 bases at V and 1 base at J, leaving 4 bases unmatched. The CDR3 bases are TGTGCCAGCAGCCTCGGGACTAGCGGGGTCCAAGAGACCCAGTACTTC. It codes for CASSLGTSGVQETQYF.

This clonotype appeared a few times. J is TRBJ2-7 and V is TRBV6-5; D perhaps matches TRBD1 (6 bases). This CDR3 spans 17 amino acids. CDR1 is MNHEY and CDR2 is SVGAGI in the germline V gene. The V gene lost 4 bases and the J gene lost 0 bases, with 19 bases spanning the gap. The CDR3 spells CASSSNSLGQYSYEQYF. In DNA, the CDR3 is TGTGCCAGCAGTTCCAACTCTCTAGGACAGTACTCCTACGAGCAGTACTTC.

This clonotype has only a few counts. The chain combines TRBV28 with TRBJ1-1; D is possibly TRBD1 (6 bases). Germline V gives CDR1 MDHEN, CDR2 SYDVKM. The germline V and J ends were trimmed by 6 bases and 4 bases, with 15 bases remaining between them. CDR3 length equals 14 residues. The CDR3 bases are TGTGCCAGCAGCCGAGGGGGGTACGGCACTGAAGCTTTCTTT. Translation: CASSRGGYGTEAFF.

The chain employs TRBV5-6 and TRBJ2-1, with TRBD2 identical over 10 bases. The CDR3 has 15 amino acids. Germline V gives CDR1 SGHDT, CDR2 YYEEEE. V lost 4 bases, J lost 15 bases, and 16 bases stayed unmatched. The CDR3 region has the DNA TGTGCCAGCAGCCCTGGCCCGACTAGCGGGTTAGGGGGGTTCTTC. Residues: CASSPGPTSGLGGFF.